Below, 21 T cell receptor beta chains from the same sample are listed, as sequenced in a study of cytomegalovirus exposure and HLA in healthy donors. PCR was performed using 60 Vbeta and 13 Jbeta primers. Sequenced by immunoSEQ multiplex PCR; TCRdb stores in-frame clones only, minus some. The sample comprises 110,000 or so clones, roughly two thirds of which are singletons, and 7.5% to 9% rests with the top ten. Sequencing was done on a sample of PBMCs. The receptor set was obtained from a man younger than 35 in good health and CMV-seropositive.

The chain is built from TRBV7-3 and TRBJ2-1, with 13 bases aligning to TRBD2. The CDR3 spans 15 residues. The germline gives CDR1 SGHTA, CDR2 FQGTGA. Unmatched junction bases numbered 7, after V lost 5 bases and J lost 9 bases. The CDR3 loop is CASSELAGGQVEQFF. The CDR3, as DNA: TGTGCCAGCAGCGAACTAGCGGGGGGGCAAGTTGAGCAGTTCTTC.

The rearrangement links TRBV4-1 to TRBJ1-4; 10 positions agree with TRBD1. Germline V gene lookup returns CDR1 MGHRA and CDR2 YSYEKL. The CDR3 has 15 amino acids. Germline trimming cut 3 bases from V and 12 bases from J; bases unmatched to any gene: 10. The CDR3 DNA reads TGCGCCAGCAGCCACTCTTCGACAGGGGGCGGAGAACTGTTTTTT. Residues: CASSHSSTGGGELFF.

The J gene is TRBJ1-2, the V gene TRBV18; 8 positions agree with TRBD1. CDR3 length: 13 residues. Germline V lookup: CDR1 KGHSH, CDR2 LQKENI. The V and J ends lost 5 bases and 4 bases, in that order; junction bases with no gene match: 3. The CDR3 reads CASSEGQAYGYTF. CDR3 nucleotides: TGTGCCAGCTCAGAGGGACAGGCCTATGGCTACACCTTC.

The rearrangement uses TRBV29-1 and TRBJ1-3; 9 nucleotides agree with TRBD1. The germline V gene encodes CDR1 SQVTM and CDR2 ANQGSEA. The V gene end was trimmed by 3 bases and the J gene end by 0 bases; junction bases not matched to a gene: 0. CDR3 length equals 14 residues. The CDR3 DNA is TGCAGCGTTGAGGGACAGGGCTCTGGAAACACCATATATTTT. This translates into CSVEGQGSGNTIYF.

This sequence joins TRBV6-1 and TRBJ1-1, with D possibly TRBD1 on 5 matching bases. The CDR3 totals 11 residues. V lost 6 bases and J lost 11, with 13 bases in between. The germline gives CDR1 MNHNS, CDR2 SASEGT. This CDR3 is CASRDGGKAFF. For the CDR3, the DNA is TGTGCCAGCAGGGACGGGGGGAAGGCTTTCTTT.

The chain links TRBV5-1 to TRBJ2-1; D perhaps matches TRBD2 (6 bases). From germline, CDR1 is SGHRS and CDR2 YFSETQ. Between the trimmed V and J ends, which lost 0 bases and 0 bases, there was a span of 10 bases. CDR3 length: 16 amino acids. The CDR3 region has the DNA TGCGCCAGCAGCTTGGGCGGGGCACCCTCCTACAATGAGCAGTTCTTC. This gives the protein CASSLGGAPSYNEQFF.

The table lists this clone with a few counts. CDR3 protein: CASNRGPGELFF. The CDR3 nucleotides are TGTGCCAGCAACAGGGGGCCCGGGGAGCTGTTTTTT. The chain joins TRBV19 to TRBJ2-2; 9 bases are a match to TRBD1. This CDR3 is built from 12 residues. CDR1 LNHDA and CDR2 SQIVND come from the germline V gene (reference sequence). With V trimmed by 9 bases and J by 6 bases, 2 bases remained unmatched. The full variable domain, its missing parts supplied by reference TRBV19 and TRBJ2-2, is DGGITQSPKYLFRKEGQNVTLSCEQNLNHDAMYWYRQDPGQGLRLIYYSQIVNDFQKGDIAEGYSVSREKKESFPLTVTSAQKNPTAFYLCASNRGPGELFFGEGSRLTVL.

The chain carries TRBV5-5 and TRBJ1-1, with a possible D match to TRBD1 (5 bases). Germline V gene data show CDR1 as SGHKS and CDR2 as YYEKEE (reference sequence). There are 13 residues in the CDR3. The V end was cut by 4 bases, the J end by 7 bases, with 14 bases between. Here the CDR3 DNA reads TGTGCCAGCAGCATGGGGGGGGTAGATGAAGCTTTCTTT. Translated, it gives CASSMGGVDEAFF.

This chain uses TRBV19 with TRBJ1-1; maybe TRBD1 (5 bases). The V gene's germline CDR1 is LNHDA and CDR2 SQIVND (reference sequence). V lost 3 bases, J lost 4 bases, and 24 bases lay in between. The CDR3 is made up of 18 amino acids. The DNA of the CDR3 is TGTGCCAGTAGTATCTTGGCCCAGGGCGCGATGGGTGGCACTGAAGCTTTCTTT. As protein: CASSILAQGAMGGTEAFF.

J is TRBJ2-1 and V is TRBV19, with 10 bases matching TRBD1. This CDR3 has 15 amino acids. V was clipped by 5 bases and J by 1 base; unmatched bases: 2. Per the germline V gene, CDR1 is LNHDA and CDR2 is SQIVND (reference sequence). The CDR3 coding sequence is TGTGCCAGTAGTCGGGACAGGGGATCCTACAATGAGCAGTTCTTC. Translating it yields CASSRDRGSYNEQFF.

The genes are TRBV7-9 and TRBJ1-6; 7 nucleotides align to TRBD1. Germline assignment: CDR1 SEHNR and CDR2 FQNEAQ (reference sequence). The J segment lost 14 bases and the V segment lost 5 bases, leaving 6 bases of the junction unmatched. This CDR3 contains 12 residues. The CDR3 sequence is CASSVQGKSLHF. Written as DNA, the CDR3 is TGTGCCAGCAGCGTACAGGGGAAATCCCTCCACTTT.

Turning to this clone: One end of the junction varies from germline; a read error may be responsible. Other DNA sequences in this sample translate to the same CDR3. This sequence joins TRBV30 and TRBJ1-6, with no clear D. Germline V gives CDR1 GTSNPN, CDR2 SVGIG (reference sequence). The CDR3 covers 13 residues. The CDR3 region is CAWSEALNSPLHF. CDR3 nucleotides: TGTGCCTGGAGCGAGGCTCTTAATTCACCTCTCCACTTT.

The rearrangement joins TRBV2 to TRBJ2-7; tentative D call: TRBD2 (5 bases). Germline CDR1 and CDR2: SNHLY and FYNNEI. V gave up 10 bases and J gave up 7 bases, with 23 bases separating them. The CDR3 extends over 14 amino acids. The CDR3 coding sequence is TGTGCCACCCTCCGACCGGATGCGACGGGGGAGCAGTACTTC. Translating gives CATLRPDATGEQYF.

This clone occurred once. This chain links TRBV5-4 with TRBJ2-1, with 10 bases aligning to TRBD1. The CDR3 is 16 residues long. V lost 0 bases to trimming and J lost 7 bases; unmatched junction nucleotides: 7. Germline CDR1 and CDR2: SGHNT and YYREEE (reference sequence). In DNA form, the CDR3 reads TGTGCCAGCAGCTTGGTAAGACAGGGGGCAAATAATGAGCAGTTCTTC. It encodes CASSLVRQGANNEQFF.

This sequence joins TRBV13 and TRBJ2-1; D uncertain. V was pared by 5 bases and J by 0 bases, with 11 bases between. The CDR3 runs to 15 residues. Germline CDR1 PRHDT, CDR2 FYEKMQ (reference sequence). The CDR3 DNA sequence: TGTGCCAGCAGCCCCTCTACGAGCTCCTACAATGAGCAGTTCTTC. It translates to CASSPSTSSYNEQFF.

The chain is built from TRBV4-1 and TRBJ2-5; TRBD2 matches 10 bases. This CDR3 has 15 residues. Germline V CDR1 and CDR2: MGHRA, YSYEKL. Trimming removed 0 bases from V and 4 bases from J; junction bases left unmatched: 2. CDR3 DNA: TGCGCCAGCAGCCAAGATCTAGCGGGGGCAGAGACCCAGTACTTC. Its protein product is CASSQDLAGAETQYF.

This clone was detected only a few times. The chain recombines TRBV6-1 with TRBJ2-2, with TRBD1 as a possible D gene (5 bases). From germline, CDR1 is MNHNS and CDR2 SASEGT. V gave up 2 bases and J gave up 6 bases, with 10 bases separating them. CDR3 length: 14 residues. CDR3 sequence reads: CASSEIAGSGELFF. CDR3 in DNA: TGTGCCAGCAGTGAAATAGCAGGGTCCGGGGAGCTGTTTTTT.

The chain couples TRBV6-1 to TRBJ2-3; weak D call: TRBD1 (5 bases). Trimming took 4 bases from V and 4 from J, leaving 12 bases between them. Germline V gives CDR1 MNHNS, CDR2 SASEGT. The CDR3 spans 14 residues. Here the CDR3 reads CASSGQGGPDTQYF. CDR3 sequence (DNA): TGTGCCAGCAGTGGCCAGGGCGGCCCAGATACGCAGTATTTT.

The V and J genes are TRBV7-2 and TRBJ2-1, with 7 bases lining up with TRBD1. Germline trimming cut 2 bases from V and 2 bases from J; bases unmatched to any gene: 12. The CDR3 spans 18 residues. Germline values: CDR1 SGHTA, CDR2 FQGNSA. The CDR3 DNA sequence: TGTGCCAGCAGCTTAAGGGGGACCGGGACAGTTCCCTACAATGAGCAGTTCTTC. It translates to CASSLRGTGTVPYNEQFF.

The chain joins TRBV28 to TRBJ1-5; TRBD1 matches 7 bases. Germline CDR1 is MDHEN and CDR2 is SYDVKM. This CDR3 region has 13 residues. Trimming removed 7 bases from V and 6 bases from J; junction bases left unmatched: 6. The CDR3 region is CASKAGGIQPQHF. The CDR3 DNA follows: TGTGCCAGCAAGGCAGGGGGGATTCAGCCCCAGCATTTT.

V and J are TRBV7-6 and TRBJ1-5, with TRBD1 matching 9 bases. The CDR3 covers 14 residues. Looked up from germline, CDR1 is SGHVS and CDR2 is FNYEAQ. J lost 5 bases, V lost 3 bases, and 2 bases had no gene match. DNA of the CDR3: TGTGCCAGCAGCTTCAGACAGGGGGATCAGCCCCAGCATTTT. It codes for CASSFRQGDQPQHF.